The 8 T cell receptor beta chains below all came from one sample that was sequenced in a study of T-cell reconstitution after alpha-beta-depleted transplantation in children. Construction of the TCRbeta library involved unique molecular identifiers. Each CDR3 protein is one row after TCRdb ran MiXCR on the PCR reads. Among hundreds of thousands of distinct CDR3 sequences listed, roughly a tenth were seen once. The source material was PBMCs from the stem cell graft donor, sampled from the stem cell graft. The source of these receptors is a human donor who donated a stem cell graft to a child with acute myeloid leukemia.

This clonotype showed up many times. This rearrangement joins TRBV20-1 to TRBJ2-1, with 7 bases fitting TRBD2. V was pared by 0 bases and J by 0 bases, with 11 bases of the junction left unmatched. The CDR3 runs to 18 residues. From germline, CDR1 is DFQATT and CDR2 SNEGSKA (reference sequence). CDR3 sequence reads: CSARDQGFGGSSYNEQFF. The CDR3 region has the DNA TGCAGTGCTAGAGATCAGGGTTTCGGCGGGAGCTCCTACAATGAGCAGTTCTTC.

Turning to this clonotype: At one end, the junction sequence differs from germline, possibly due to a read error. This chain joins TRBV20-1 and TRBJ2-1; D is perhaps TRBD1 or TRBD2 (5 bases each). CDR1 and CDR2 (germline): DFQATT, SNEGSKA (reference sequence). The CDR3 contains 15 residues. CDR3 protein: CCAYSGRDPYNEQFF. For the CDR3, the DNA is TGCTGTGCCTATTCGGGCAGGGACCCCTACAATGAGCAGTTCTTC.

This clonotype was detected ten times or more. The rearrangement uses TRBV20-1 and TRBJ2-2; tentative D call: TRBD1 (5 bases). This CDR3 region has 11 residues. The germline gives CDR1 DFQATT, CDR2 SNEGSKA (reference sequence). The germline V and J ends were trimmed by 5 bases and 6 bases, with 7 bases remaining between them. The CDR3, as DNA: TGCAGTGCTCACAGGCCCGGGGAGCTGTTTTTT. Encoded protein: CSAHRPGELFF.

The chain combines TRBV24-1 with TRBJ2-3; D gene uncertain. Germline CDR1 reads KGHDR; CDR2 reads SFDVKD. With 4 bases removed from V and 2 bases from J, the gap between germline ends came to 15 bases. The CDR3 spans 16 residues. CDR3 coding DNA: TGTGCCACCAGTGACGTCGGGTTGGAGTTCACAGATACGCAGTATTTT. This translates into CATSDVGLEFTDTQYF.

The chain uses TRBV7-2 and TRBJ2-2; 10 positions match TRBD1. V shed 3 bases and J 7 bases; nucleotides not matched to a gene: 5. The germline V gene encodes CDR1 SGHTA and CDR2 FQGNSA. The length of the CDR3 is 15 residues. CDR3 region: CASSFDRGRSGELFF. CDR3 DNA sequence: TGTGCCAGCAGCTTTGACAGGGGGCGAAGCGGGGAGCTGTTTTTT.

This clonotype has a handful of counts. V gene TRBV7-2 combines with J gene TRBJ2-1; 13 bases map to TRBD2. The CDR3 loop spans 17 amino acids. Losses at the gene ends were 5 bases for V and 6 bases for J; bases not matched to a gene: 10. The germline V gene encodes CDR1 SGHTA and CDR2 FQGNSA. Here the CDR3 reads CASSRRTGTSGTNEQFF. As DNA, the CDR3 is TGTGCCAGCAGCCGACGGACCGGGACTAGCGGGACCAATGAGCAGTTCTTC.

The chain's CDR3 is CASSTDRRKAFF. For the CDR3, the DNA is TGTGCCAGCAGCACGGACAGGCGTAAAGCTTTCTTT. The V gene is TRBV12-3 or TRBV12-4, the J gene TRBJ1-1; TRBD1 matches at 7 bases. Unmatched junction bases numbered 7, after V lost 6 bases and J lost 9 bases. The CDR3 covers 12 residues.

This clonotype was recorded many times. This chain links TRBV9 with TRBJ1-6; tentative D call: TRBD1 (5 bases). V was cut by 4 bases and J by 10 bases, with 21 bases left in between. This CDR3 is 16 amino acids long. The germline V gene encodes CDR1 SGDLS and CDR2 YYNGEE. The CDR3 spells CASSQYLGGLASPLHF. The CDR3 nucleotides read TGTGCCAGCAGCCAATACCTGGGGGGGTTGGCATCACCCCTCCACTTT.